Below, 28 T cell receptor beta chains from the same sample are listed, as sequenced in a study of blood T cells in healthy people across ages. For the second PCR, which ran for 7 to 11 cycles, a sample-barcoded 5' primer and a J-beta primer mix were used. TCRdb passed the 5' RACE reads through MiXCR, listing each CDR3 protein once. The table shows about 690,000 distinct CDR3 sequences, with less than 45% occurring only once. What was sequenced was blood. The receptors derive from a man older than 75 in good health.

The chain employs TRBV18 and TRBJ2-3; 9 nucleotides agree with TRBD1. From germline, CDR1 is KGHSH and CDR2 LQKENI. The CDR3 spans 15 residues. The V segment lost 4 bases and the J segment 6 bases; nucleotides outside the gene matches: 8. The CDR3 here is CASSRTQGAADTQYF. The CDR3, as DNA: TGTGCCAGCTCACGTACACAGGGGGCAGCGGATACGCAGTATTTT.

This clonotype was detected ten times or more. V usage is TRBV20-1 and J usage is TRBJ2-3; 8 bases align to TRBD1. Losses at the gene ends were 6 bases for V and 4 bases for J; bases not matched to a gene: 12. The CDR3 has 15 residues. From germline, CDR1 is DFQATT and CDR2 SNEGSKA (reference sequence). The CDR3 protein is CSAPSGRGRSDTQYF. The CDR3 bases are TGCAGTGCCCCGAGCGGCAGGGGGCGCTCAGATACGCAGTATTTT.

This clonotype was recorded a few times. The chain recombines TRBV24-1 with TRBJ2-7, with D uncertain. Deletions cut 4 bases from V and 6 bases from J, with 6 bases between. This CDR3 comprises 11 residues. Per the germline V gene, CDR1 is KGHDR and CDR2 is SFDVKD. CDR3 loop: CATSEGPEQYF. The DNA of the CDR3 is TGTGCCACCAGTGAAGGACCCGAGCAGTACTTC.

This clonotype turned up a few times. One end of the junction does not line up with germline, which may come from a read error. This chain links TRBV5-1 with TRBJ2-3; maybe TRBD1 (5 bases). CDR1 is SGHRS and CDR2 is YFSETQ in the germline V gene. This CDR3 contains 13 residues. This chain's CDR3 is CASSQRQIDRQYF. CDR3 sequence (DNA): TGCGCCAGCAGCCAAAGACAGATAGATAGGCAGTATTTT.

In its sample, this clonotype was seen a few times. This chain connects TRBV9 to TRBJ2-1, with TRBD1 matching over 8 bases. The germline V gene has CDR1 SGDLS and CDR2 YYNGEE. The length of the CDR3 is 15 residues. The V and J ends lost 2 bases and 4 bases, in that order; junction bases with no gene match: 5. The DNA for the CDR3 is TGTGCCAGCAGCGTTCAGGGGGCGGGGTACAATGAGCAGTTCTTC. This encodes CASSVQGAGYNEQFF.

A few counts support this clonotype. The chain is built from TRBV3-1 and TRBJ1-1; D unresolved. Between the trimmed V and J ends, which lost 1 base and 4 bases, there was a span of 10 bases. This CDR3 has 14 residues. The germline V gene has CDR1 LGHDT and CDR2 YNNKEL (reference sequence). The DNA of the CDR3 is TGTGCCAGCAGCCAAGGACGGGGTACCACTGAAGCTTTCTTT. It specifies CASSQGRGTTEAFF. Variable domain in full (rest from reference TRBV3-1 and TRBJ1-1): DTAVSQTPKYLVTQMGNDKSIKCEQNLGHDTMYWYKQDSKKFLKIMFSYNNKELIINETVPNRFSPKSPDKAHLNLHINSLELGDSAVYFCASSQGRGTTEAFFGQGTRLTVV.

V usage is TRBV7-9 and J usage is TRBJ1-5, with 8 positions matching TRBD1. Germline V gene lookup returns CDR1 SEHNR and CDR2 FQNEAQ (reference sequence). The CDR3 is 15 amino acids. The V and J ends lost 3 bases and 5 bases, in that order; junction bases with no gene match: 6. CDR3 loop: CASSLTGQVYQPQHF. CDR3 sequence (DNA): TGTGCCAGCAGCTTGACGGGACAGGTTTATCAGCCCCAGCATTTT.

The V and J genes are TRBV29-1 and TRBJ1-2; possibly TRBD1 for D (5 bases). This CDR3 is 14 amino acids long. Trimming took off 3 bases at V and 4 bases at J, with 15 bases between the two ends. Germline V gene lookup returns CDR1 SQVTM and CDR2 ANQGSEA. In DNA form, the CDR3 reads TGCAGCGTTGATCCCGGACAACGGAGCTATGGCTACACCTTC. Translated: CSVDPGQRSYGYTF.

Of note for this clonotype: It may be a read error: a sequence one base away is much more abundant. The CDR3 DNA sequence: TGTGCCAGCAGCCCGTCGGCAGGGCCCTCTGGGGCCAACGTCCTGACTTTC. This codes for CASSPSAGPSGANVLTF. The J gene is TRBJ2-6, the V gene TRBV7-3, with D perhaps TRBD1 (5 bases). Looked up from germline, CDR1 is SGHTA and CDR2 is FQGTGA. Trimming removed 5 bases from V and 0 bases from J, with 14 bases in between. This CDR3 has 17 residues.

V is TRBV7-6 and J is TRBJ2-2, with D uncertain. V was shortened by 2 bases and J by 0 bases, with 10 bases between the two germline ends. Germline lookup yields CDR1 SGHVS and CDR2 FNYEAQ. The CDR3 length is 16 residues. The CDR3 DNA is TGTGCCAGCAGCTTACAAGTTGGAACGAACACCGGGGAGCTGTTTTTT. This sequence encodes CASSLQVGTNTGELFF.

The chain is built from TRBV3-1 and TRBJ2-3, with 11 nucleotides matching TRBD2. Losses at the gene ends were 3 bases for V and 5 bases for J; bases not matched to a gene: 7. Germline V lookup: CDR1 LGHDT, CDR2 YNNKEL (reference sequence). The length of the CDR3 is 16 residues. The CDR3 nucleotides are TGTGCCAGCAGCCACCGACTAGCGGGGCGGGAAGATACGCAGTATTTT. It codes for CASSHRLAGREDTQYF.

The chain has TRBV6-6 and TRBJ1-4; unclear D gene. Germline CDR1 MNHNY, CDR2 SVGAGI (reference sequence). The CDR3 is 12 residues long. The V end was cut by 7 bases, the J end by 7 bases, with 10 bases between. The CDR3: CASTIHPEKLFF. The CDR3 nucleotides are TGTGCCAGCACTATACATCCTGAAAAACTGTTTTTT.

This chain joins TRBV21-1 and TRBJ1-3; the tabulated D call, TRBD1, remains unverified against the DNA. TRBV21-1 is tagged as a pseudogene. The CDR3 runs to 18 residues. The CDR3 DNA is TGTGCCAGCAGCAACCTCGCCTGGGGGGCGCGAGGGGTAAACACCATATATTTT. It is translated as CASSNLAWGARGVNTIYF.

CDR3 protein: CASSSLGQGVYEQYF. In nucleotides, the CDR3 is TGTGCCAGCAGTTCCTTGGGACAGGGTGTGTACGAGCAGTACTTC. The rearrangement links TRBV6-2 or TRBV6-3 to TRBJ2-7, with 9 bases identical to TRBD1. Germline trimming cut 4 bases from V and 4 bases from J; bases unmatched to any gene: 8. The length of the CDR3 is 15 residues. Germline CDR1 is MNHEY and CDR2 is SVGEGT.

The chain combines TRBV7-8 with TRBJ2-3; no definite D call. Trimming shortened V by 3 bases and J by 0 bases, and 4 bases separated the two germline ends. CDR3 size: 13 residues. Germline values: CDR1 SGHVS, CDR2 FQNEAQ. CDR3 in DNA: TGTGCCAGCAGCTTTGCGAGCACAGATACGCAGTATTTT. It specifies CASSFASTDTQYF.

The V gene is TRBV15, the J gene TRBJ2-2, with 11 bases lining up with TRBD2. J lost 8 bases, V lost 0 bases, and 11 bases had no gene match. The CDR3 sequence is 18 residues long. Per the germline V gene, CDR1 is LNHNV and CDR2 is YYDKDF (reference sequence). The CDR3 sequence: CATSREGGLAGGTGELFF. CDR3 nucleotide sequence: TGTGCCACCAGCAGAGAAGGAGGTCTAGCGGGGGGAACTGGGGAGCTGTTTTTT.

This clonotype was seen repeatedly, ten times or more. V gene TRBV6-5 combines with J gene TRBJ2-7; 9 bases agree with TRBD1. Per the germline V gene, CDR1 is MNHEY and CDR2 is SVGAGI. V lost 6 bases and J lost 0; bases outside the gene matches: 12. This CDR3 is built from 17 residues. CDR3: CASRPGQGRLSSYEQYF. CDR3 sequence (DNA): TGTGCCAGCAGGCCGGGACAGGGCCGACTAAGCTCCTACGAGCAGTACTTC.

The CDR3 reads CSARRVGTGLQETQYF. For the CDR3, the DNA is TGCAGTGCTAGAAGGGTGGGGACAGGCTTACAAGAGACCCAGTACTTC. This sequence joins TRBV20-1 and TRBJ2-5; TRBD1 aligns across 8 bases. CDR1 DFQATT and CDR2 SNEGSKA come from the germline V gene (reference sequence). This CDR3 comprises 16 residues. V shed 2 bases and J 2 bases; nucleotides not matched to a gene: 10.

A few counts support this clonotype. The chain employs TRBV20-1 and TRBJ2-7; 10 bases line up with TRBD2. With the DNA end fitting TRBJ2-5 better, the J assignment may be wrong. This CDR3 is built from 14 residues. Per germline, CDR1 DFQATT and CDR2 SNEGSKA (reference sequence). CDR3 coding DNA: TGCAGTGCTAGAAGTAGCGGGAGGAAGGGGACCCAGTACTTC. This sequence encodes CSARSSGRKGTQYF.

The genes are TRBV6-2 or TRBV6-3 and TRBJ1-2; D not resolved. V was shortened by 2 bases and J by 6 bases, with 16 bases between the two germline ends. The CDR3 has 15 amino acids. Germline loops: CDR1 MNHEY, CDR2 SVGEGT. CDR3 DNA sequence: TGTGCCAGCAGTTACGCGTCTGGGGATAAGAATGGCTACACCTTC. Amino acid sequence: CASSYASGDKNGYTF.

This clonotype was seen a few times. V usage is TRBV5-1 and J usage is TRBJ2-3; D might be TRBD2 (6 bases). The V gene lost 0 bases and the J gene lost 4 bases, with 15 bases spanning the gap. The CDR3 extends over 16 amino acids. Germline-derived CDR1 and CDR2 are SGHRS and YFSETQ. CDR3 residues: CASSLDVGGVPDTQYF. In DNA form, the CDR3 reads TGCGCCAGCAGCTTGGATGTGGGGGGAGTGCCAGATACGCAGTATTTT.

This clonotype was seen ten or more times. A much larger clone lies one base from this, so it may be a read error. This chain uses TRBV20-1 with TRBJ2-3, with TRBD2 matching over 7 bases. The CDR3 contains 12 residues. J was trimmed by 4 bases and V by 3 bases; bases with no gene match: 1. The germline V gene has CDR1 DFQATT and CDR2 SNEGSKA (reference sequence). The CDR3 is CSASGRSDTQYF. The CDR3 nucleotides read TGCAGTGCTAGCGGGAGGTCAGATACGCAGTATTTT.

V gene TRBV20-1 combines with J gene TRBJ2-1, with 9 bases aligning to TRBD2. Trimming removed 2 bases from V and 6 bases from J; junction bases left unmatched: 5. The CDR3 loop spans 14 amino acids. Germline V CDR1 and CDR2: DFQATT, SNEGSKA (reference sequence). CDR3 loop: CSARWTSVANEQFF. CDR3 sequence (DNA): TGCAGTGCTAGATGGACTAGCGTCGCCAATGAGCAGTTCTTC.

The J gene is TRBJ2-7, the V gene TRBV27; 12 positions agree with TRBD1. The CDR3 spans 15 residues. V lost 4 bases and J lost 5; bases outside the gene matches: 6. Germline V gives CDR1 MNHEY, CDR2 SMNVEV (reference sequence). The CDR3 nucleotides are TGTGCCAGCAGTTCCACCGGGACAGGGGGCGACGAGCAGTACTTC. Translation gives CASSSTGTGGDEQYF.

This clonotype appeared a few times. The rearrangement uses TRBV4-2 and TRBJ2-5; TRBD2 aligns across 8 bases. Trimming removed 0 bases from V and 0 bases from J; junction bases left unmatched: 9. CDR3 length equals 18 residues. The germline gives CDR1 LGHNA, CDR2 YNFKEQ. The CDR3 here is CASSQDLAVAGYQETQYF. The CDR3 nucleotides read TGTGCCAGCAGCCAAGATTTGGCGGTAGCGGGGTACCAAGAGACCCAGTACTTC.

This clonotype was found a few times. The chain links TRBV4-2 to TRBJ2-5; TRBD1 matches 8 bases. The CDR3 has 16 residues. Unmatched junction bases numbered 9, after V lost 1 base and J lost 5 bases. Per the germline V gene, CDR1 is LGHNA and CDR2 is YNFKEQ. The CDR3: CASSQGQGLVWETQYF. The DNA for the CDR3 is TGTGCCAGCAGCCAAGGACAGGGGCTAGTGTGGGAGACCCAGTACTTC.

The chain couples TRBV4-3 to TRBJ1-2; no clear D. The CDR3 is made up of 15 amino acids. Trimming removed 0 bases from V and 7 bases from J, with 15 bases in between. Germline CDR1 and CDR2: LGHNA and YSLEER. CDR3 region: CASSQDRLSRGGYTF. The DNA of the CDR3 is TGCGCCAGCAGCCAAGACCGCTTATCCCGGGGTGGCTACACCTTC.

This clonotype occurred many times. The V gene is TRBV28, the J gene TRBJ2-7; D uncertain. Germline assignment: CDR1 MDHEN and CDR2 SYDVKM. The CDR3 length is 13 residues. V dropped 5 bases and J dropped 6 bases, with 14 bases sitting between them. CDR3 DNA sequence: TGTGCCAGCAGTCCTCCTTACCCTCTCGAGCAGTACTTC. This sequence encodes CASSPPYPLEQYF.